This T cell receptor beta chain emerged from a study of T cell responses to AZD1222 COVID-19 vaccine. Trimming removed 1 base at V and 0 bases at J, with 10 bases between. Germline V gene data show CDR1 as SGHVS and CDR2 as FQNEAQ. The CDR3 totals 15 residues. The protocol was immunoSEQ multiplex PCR, while the TCRdb copy is restricted to in-frame clones and leaves out a portion. Of more than 45,000 clones listed, around 85% are singletons. The chain is built from TRBV7-8 and TRBJ2-7, with D hard to call. The clonotype was recovered from an adult in good health. This specimen consisted of peripheral blood, obtained on day 0 of AZD1222 vaccination. DNA for the CDR3: TGTGCCAGCAGCTTAGAACAGTCCAGCTCCTACGAGCAGTACTTC. This gives the protein CASSLEQSSSYEQYF.